The rows below give T cell receptor beta chains drawn from one sample of a study of identical twins. TCRdb re-called the 5' RACE reads with MiXCR, one entry per CDR3 protein. The sample gives fewer than 900,000 distinct CDR3 sequences, 15% to 20% of which show up once; about an eighth is in the top ten. The same data also contributed to another study, on T cells expressing NK-cell markers.

Sequenced sample: PBMCs. The receptor source for this set is a woman aged 18-29 years in good health. CDR3s include the opening cysteine and the closing phenylalanine or tryptophan. Fields, in order: CDR3 protein, CDR3 DNA, clone size, J gene, D gene, V gene. D genes are given only for firm matches. Size values are once, few and many counts, or a class for expanded clones, and some rows have none.

CASTRRGEVHEQYF,TGTGCCAGCACCCGAAGGGGGGAAGTCCACGAGCAGTACTTC,few,TRBJ2-7,.,TRBV6-1
CASTLGTVQETQYF,TGCGCCAGCACATTGGGGACAGTCCAAGAGACCCAGTACTTC,few,TRBJ2-5,TRBD1,TRBV5-1
CASSTSWGEGVDEQFF,TGTGCCAGCAGCACGTCTTGGGGGGAGGGAGTGGATGAGCAGTTCTTC,few,TRBJ2-1,TRBD2,TRBV5-8
CASSVDGIPYEQYF,TGTGCCAGCAGCGTAGACGGGATACCCTACGAGCAGTACTTC,few,TRBJ2-7,.,TRBV9
CSARAVGWSNTGELFF,TGCAGTGCTAGAGCTGTCGGGTGGTCGAACACCGGGGAGCTGTTTTTT,.,TRBJ2-2,.,TRBV20-1
CSVGTVYNTEAFF,TGCAGCGTTGGGACGGTATATAACACTGAAGCTTTCTTT,few,TRBJ1-1,.,TRBV29-1
CASSFTGRGINTQYF,TGTGCCAGCAGCTTTACGGGCAGGGGTATCAATACGCAGTATTTT,.,TRBJ2-3,.,TRBV7-2
CSVDVRAGNGYTF,TGCAGCGTTGATGTACGAGCCGGAAATGGCTACACCTTC,few,TRBJ1-2,.,TRBV29-1
CASSFAEGGWAKNIQYF,TGTGCCAGCAGCTTCGCCGAGGGGGGTTGGGCCAAAAACATTCAGTACTTC,.,TRBJ2-4,.,TRBV11-2
CASSLSNRVIYGYTF,TGTGCCAGCAGCTTGTCCAACAGGGTTATCTATGGCTACACCTTC,.,TRBJ1-2,.,TRBV5-5
CASRDKGSYEQYF,TGTGCCAGCAGGGACAAGGGCTCCTACGAGCAGTACTTC,.,TRBJ2-7,.,TRBV6-1
CSVRGGLNTEAFF,TGCAGCGTTCGAGGGGGCCTGAACACTGAAGCTTTCTTT,.,TRBJ1-1,TRBD1,TRBV29-1
CASSLTSGRSSYEQYF,TGTGCCAGCAGCTTAACTAGCGGGAGAAGCTCCTACGAGCAGTACTTC,many,TRBJ2-7,TRBD2,TRBV7-2
CAAGGGPYEQYF,TGTGCCGCCGGGGGGGGGCCCTACGAGCAGTACTTC,.,TRBJ2-7,TRBD2,TRBV27
CATSRDSGFNQPQHF,TGTGCCACCAGCAGAGATAGCGGGTTCAATCAGCCCCAGCATTTT,many,TRBJ1-5,.,TRBV15
CASNRDRGADTQYF,TGTGCCAGCAACCGGGACAGGGGAGCAGATACGCAGTATTTT,few,TRBJ2-3,TRBD1,TRBV12-3/TRBV12-4
CASSQGGYSTGELFF,TGTGCCAGCAGCCAAGGGGGTTACTCCACCGGGGAGCTGTTTTTT,.,TRBJ2-2,.,TRBV12-3/TRBV12-4
CASSPPRDRGNYGYTF,TGTGCCAGCAGTCCTCCCCGGGACAGGGGGAACTATGGCTACACCTTC,.,TRBJ1-2,TRBD1,TRBV12-3/TRBV12-4
CSARDRLRAGTEAFF,TGCAGTGCTAGAGATCGTCTTAGGGCGGGGACTGAAGCTTTCTTT,.,TRBJ1-1,.,TRBV20-1
CSSTSGLAIGELFF,TGCAGTTCTACAAGCGGACTAGCAATCGGGGAGCTGTTTTTT,many,TRBJ2-2,TRBD2,TRBV20-1
CASSPGTSGLGYEQYF,TGTGCCAGCTCACCCGGGACTAGCGGATTGGGCTACGAGCAGTACTTC,.,TRBJ2-7,TRBD2,TRBV18
CASSSSAFETHYF,TGTGCCAGCAGTTCATCCGCTTTCGAGACCCATTACTTC,.,TRBJ2-5,.,TRBV12-3/TRBV12-4